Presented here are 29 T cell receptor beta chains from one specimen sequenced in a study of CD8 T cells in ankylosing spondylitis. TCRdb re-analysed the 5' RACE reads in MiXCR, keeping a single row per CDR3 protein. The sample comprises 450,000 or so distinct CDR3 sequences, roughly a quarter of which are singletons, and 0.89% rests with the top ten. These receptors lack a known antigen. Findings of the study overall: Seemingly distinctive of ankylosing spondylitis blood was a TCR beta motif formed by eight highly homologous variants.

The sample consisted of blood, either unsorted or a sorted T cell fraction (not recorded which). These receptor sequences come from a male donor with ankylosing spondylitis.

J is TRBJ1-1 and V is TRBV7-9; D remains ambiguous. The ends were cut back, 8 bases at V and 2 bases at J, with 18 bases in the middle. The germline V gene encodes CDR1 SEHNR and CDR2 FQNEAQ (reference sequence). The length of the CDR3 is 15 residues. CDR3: CASGQGLNRNTEAFF. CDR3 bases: TGTGCCAGCGGCCAAGGGTTAAACAGAAACACTGAAGCTTTCTTT.

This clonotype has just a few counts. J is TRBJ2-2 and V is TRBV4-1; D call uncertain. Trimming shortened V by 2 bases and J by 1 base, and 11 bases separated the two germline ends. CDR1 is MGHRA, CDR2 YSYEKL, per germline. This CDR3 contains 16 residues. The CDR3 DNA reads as TGCGCCAGCAGCCAACACCCCCACAAGAACACCGGGGAGCTGTTTTTT. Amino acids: CASSQHPHKNTGELFF.

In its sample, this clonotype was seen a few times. CDR3 DNA: TGCGCCAGCAGCCTCCCTACAGGGCTCTCGATGAACACTGAAGCTTTCTTT. Encoded protein: CASSLPTGLSMNTEAFF. The chain links TRBV5-1 to TRBJ1-1; perhaps TRBD1 as D (6 bases). V was pared by 4 bases and J by 0 bases, with 19 bases between. CDR3 length equals 17 residues. Germline-derived CDR1 and CDR2 are SGHRS and YFSETQ.

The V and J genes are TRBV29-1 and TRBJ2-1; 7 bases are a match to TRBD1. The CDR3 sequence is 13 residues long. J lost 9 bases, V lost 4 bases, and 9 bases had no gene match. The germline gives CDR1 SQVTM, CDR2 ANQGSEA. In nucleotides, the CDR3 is TGCAGCGTTGGATACAGGGGTCTTGGTGAGCAGTTCTTC. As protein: CSVGYRGLGEQFF.

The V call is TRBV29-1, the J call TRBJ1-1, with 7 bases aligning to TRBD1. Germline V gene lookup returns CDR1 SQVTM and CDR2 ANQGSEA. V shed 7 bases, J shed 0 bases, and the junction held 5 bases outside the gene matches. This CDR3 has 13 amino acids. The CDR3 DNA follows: TGCAGCGAGAAGACAGGGATGAACACTGAAGCTTTCTTT. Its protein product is CSEKTGMNTEAFF.

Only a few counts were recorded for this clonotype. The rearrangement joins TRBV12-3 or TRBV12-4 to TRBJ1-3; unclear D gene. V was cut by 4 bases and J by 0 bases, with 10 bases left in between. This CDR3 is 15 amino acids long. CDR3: CASSSRMISGNTIYF. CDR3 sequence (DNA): TGTGCCAGCAGTTCACGGATGATCTCTGGAAACACCATATATTTT.

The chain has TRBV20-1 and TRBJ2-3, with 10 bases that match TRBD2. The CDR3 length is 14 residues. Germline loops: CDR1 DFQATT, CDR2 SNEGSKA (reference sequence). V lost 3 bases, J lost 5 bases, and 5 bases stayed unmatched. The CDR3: CSASQREGGDTQYF. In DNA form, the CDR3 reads TGCAGTGCTAGCCAGCGGGAGGGGGGAGATACGCAGTATTTT.

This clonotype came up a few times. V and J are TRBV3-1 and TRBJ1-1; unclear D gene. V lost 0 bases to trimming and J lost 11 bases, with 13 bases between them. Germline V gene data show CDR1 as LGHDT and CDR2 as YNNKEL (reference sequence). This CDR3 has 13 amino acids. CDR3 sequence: CASSQEATGKAFF. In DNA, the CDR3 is TGTGCCAGCAGCCAAGAGGCGACCGGGAAGGCTTTCTTT.

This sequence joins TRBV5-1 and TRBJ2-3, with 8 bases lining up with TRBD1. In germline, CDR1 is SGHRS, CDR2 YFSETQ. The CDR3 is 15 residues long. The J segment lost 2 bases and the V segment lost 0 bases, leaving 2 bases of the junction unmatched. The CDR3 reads CASSLGGQDTDTQYF. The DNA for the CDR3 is TGCGCCAGCAGCTTGGGGGGACAGGACACAGATACGCAGTATTTT. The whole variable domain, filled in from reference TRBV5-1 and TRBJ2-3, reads KAGVTQTPRYLIKTRGQQVTLSCSPISGHRSVSWYQQTPGQGLQFLFEYFSETQRNKGNFPGRFSGRQFSNSRSEMNVSTLELGDSALYLCASSLGGQDTDTQYFGPGTRLTVL.

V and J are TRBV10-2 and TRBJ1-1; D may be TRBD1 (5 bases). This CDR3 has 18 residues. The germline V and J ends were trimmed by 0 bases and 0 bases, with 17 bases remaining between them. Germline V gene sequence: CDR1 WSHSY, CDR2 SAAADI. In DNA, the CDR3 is TGCGCCAGCAGTGAGTCCTACGGGACGGGTTATATGAACACTGAAGCTTTCTTT. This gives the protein CASSESYGTGYMNTEAFF.

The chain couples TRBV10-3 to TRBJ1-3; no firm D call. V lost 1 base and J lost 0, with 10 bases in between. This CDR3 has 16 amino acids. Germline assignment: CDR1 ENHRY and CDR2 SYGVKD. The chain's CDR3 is CAISELTRSSGNTIYF. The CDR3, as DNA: TGTGCCATCAGTGAGTTGACGAGAAGCTCTGGAAACACCATATATTTT.

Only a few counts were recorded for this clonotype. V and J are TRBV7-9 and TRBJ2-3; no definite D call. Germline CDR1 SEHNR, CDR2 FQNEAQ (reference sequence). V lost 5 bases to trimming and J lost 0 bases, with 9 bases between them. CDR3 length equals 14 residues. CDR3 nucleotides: TGTGCCAGCAGCCAAACAGTTAGCACAGATACGCAGTATTTT. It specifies CASSQTVSTDTQYF.

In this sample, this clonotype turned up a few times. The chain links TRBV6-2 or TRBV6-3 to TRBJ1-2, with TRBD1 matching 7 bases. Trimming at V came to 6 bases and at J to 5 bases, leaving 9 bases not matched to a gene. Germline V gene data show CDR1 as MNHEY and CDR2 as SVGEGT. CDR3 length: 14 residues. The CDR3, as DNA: TGTGCCAGCAGACTTTCCGGGACAGTATATGGCTACACCTTC. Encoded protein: CASRLSGTVYGYTF.

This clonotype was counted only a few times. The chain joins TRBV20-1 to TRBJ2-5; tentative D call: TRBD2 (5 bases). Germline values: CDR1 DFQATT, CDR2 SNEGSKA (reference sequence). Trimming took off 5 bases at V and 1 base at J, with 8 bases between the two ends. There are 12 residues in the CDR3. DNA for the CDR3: TGCAGTGCTGGGAGCGTCCAAGAGACCCAGTACTTC. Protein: CSAGSVQETQYF.

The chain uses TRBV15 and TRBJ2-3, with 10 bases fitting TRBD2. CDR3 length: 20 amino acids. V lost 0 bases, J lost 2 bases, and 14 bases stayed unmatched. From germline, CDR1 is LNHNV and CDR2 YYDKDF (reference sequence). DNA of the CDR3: TGTGCCACCAGCAGAGATCGTAGCAGCGGGAGGGCCTTTGACACAGATACGCAGTATTTT. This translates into CATSRDRSSGRAFDTDTQYF. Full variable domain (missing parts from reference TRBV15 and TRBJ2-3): DAMVIQNPRYQVTQFGKPVTLSCSQTLNHNVMYWYQQKSSQAPKLLFHYYDKDFNNEADTPDNFQSRRPNTSFCFLDIRSPGLGDTAMYLCATSRDRSSGRAFDTDTQYFGPGTRLTVL.

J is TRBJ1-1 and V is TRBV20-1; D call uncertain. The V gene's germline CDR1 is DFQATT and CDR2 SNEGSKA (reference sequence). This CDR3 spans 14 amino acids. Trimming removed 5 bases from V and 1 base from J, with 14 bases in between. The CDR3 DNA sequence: TGCAGTGCTCCACGGAAAACTGGGAACACTGAAGCTTTCTTT. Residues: CSAPRKTGNTEAFF.

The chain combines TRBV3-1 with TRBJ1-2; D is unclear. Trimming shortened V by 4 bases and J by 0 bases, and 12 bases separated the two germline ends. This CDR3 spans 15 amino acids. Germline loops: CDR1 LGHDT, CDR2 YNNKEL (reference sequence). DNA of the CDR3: TGTGCCAGCAGCCGCTTGGCACACACTAACTATGGCTACACCTTC. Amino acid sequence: CASSRLAHTNYGYTF.

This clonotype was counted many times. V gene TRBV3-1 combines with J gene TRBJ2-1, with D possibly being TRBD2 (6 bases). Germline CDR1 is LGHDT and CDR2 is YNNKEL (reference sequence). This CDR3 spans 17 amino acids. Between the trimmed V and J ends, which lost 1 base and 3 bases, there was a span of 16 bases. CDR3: CASSQVVHGSFYNEQFF. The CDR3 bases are TGTGCCAGCAGCCAAGTGGTCCACGGGAGTTTCTACAATGAGCAGTTCTTC.

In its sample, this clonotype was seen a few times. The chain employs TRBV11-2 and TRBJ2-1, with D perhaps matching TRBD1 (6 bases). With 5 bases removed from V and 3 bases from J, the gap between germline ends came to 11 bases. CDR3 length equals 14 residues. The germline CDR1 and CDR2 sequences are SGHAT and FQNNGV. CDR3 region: CASSRGQFYNEQFF. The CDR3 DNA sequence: TGTGCCAGCAGCCGAGGACAGTTCTACAATGAGCAGTTCTTC.

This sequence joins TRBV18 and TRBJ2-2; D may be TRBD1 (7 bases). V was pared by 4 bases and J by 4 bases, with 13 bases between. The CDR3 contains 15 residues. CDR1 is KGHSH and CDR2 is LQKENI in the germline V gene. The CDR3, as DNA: TGTGCCAGCTCACGCGTTCAGGGGGGCACCGGGGAGCTGTTTTTT. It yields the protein CASSRVQGGTGELFF.

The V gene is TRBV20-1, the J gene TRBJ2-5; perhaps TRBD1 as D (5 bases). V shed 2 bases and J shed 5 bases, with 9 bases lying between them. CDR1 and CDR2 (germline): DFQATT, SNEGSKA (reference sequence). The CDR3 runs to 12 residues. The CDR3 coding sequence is TGCAGTGCTAGACAGGGTGATGAGACCCAGTACTTC. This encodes CSARQGDETQYF.

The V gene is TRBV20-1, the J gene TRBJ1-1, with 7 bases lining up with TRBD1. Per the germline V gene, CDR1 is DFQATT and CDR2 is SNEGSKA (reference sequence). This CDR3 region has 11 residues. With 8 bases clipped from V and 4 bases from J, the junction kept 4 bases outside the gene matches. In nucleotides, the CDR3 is TGCAGTCTCAGGGGGAGCACTGAAGCTTTCTTT. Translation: CSLRGSTEAFF.

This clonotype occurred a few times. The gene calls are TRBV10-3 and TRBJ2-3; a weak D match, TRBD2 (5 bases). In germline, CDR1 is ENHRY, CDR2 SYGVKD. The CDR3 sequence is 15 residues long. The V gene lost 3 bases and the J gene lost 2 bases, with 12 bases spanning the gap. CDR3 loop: CAISDTGSHTDTQYF. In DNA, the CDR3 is TGTGCCATCAGTGACACGGGGTCTCACACAGATACGCAGTATTTT.

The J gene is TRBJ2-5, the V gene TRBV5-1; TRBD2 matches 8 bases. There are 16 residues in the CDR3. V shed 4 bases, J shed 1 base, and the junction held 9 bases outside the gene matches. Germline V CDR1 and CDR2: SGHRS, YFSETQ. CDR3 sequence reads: CASSLGASGFQETQYF. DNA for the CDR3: TGCGCCAGCAGCCTAGGGGCTAGCGGGTTCCAAGAGACCCAGTACTTC.

In nucleotides, the CDR3 is TGCGCCAGCAGCCAAGCCCCGGGACTAGCGGGAGAGGATGAGCAGTTCTTC. Translating it yields CASSQAPGLAGEDEQFF. This chain connects TRBV4-1 to TRBJ2-1; 14 bases are a match to TRBD2. After removal of 1 base from V and 8 bases from J, the junction contained 7 bases not matched to a gene. The CDR3 runs to 17 residues. Germline lookup yields CDR1 MGHRA and CDR2 YSYEKL.

DNA of the CDR3: TGTGCCAGCAGCCCGACTCTCTCTGGGGCCAACGTCCTGACTTTC. Amino acids: CASSPTLSGANVLTF. The V and J genes are TRBV3-1 and TRBJ2-6; D gene uncertain. Trimming took 4 bases from V and 0 from J, leaving 7 bases between them. Germline CDR1 reads LGHDT; CDR2 reads YNNKEL (reference sequence). The CDR3 covers 15 residues.

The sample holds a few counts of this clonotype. The chain's CDR3 is CSAHEPSPSTDTQYF. CDR3 sequence (DNA): TGCAGTGCCCACGAACCTAGCCCTAGCACAGATACGCAGTATTTT. V is TRBV20-1 and J is TRBJ2-3; TRBD2 is a possible D gene (5 bases). CDR3 length: 15 residues. The germline CDR1 and CDR2 sequences are DFQATT and SNEGSKA (reference sequence). V was cut by 6 bases and J by 0 bases, with 16 bases left in between.

CDR3 sequence reads: CASSYGAYNEQFF. CDR3 DNA: TGTGCCAGCAGTTACGGCGCTTACAATGAGCAGTTCTTC. The chain carries TRBV6-2 or TRBV6-3 and TRBJ2-1; D is ambiguous. Looked up from germline, CDR1 is MNHEY and CDR2 is SVGEGT. V dropped 2 bases and J dropped 4 bases, with 6 bases sitting between them. The CDR3 extends over 13 amino acids.

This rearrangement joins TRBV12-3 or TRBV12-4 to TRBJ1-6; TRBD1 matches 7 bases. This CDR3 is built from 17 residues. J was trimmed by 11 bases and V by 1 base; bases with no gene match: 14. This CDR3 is CASSLGPLPQGGTPLHF. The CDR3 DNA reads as TGTGCCAGCAGTTTAGGTCCCCTACCGCAGGGGGGTACACCCCTCCACTTT.